This T cell receptor beta chain was sequenced for a study of early T cells in non-severe SARS-CoV-2 infection. About the study: The study sequenced bulk RNA from unsorted whole blood, with chains unpaired. General study points: VDJdb-based annotation leaned toward anti-spike CD8 responses and missed private and CD4 specificities.

There are a few counts of this clonotype. Antigen specificity is unknown. The CDR3 totals 14 residues. The germline gives CDR1 LGHDT, CDR2 YNNKEL (reference sequence). Trimming at V came to 0 bases and at J to 10 bases, leaving 1 base not matched to a gene. Individually, cDNA molecules had unique molecular identifiers attached to them. From the 5' RACE reads, TCRdb called clonotypes with MiXCR, one entry per CDR3 protein. The table lists 25,000 to 35,000 distinct CDR3 sequences, around 5.7% of them singletons. The sequence came from an adult who was a healthcare worker with PCR-confirmed SARS-CoV-2 infection or an uninfected control (not recorded which). The gene calls are TRBV3-1 and TRBJ2-1, with 12 bases lining up with TRBD2. The source material was whole blood. The CDR3: CASSQELAGGEQFF. CDR3 nucleotides: TGTGCCAGCAGCCAAGAGCTAGCGGGAGGGGAGCAGTTCTTC.